This T cell receptor (beta chain) was documented in a study of siplizumab effects on memory and regulatory T cells. Study observations and caveats: Siplizumab significantly lowered the alloreactive sequences that could be traced to unstimulated CD4+ memory cells. Naive T cells appeared more varied than memory cells and looked like key alloresponse contributors.

Using immunoSEQ multiplex PCR, the repertoire was profiled, and TCRdb retains in-frame clones only, with some absent. Of about 100,000 clones in the sample, approximately 91% were seen once. The germline V gene encodes CDR1 SGHVS and CDR2 FQNEAQ. With 4 bases clipped from V and 2 bases from J, the junction kept 4 bases outside the gene matches. The CDR3 runs to 14 residues. About this clone itself: The antigen is undetermined.

The source material was non-Treg CD4+ T cells sorted from blood. The clonotype originates from a human donor in good health. This chain links TRBV7-8 with TRBJ1-1; 7 bases are shared with TRBD1. CDR3 sequence (DNA): TGTGCCAGCAGCTCCGGGACAGCTAACACTGAAGCTTTCTTT. Its translation is CASSSGTANTEAFF.